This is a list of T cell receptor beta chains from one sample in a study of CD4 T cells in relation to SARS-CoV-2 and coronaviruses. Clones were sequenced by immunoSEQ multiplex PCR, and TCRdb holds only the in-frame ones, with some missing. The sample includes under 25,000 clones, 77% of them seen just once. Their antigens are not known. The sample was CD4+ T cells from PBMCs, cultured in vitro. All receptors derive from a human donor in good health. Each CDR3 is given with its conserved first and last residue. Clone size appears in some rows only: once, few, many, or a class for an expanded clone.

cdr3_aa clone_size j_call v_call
CASSSRNSRDSSGNTIYF NA TRBJ1-3 TRBV5-1
CASSPRTGGRGSTEAFF few TRBJ1-1 TRBV5-4
CASSYGNQNTGELFF few TRBJ2-2 TRBV11-2
CASSYGGAPSGNTIYF NA TRBJ1-3 TRBV6-5
CASSAIAGGSGTQYF NA TRBJ2-3 TRBV19
CASSNHGGDSYEQYF once TRBJ2-7 TRBV7-2
CAANRASTDTQYF once TRBJ2-3 TRBV10-3
CASSPSRAVSQETQYF NA TRBJ2-5 TRBV11-2
CASSLRTSGADNEQFF NA TRBJ2-1 TRBV5-1
CASSETQGYSNQPQHF few TRBJ1-5 TRBV19
CASSLGTDPPPNYGYTF NA TRBJ1-2 TRBV7-2
CASNLGGPSSYGYTF NA TRBJ1-2 TRBV6-6
CASSDDGGQEQFF few TRBJ2-1 TRBV2
CASSPELAGVADTQYF once TRBJ2-3 TRBV7-9
CASSRTQNTEAFF NA TRBJ1-1 TRBV10-1
CASSQDSRRWQETQYF few TRBJ2-5 TRBV14
CASSQGVVGAWGPEQYF NA TRBJ2-7 TRBV3-1/TRBV3-2
CASSFQGPLSLADYNEQFF NA TRBJ2-1 TRBV27
CASIETGPTDTQYF NA TRBJ2-3 TRBV10-2
CASRDGNTEAFF few TRBJ1-1 TRBV2
CASSPGQDGALHF NA TRBJ1-6 TRBV5-6
CASSPTTGNYEQYF once TRBJ2-7 TRBV6-5
CAWSGGIATNEKLFF NA TRBJ1-4 TRBV30
CASSQGAGSYNEQFF NA TRBJ2-1 TRBV5-4
CASSFGRDSNQPQHF NA TRBJ1-5 TRBV6-5
CASCGVHGTDTQYF NA TRBJ2-3 TRBV19
CASRAGLGYEQYF NA TRBJ2-7 TRBV2
CASSVQGLGGYTF NA TRBJ1-2 TRBV9
CASSWDRNNSPLHF once TRBJ1-6 TRBV2
CASSYGRSAQYF NA TRBJ2-3 TRBV27
CASSLVEGRGINGYTF NA TRBJ1-2 TRBV7-8
CASSLATRDTQYF few TRBJ2-3 TRBV7-2
CASSRSSGNTIYF NA TRBJ1-3 TRBV27
CASSAGPTGAQYF NA TRBJ2-5 TRBV4-3
CASRDSVAIQYF NA TRBJ2-4 TRBV28
CASRVTGPRGYTF few TRBJ1-2 TRBV12-3/TRBV12-4